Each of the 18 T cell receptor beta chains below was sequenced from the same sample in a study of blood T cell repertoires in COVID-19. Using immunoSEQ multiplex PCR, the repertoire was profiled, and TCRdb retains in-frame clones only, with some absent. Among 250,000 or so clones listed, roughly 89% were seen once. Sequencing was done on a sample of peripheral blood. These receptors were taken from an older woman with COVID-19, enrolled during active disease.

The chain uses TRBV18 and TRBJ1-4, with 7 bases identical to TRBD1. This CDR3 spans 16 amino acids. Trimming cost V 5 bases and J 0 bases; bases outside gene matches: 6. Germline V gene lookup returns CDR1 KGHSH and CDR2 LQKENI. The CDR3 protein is CASSTGQAATNEKLFF. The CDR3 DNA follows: TGTGCCAGCTCAACTGGACAGGCTGCAACTAATGAAAAACTGTTTTTT.

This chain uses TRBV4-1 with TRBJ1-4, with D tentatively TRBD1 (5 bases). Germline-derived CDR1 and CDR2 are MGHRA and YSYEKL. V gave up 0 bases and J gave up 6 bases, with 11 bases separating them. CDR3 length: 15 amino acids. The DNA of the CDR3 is TGCGCCAGCAGCCAAGATTGGGGAGGGGATGAAAAACTGTTTTTT. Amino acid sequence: CASSQDWGGDEKLFF.

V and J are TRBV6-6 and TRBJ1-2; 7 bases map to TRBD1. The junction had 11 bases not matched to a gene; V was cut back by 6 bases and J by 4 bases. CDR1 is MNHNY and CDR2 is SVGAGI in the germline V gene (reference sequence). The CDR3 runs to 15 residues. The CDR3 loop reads CASRYRRQGIYGYTF. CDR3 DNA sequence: TGTGCCAGCAGGTACCGCAGACAGGGCATCTATGGCTACACCTTC.

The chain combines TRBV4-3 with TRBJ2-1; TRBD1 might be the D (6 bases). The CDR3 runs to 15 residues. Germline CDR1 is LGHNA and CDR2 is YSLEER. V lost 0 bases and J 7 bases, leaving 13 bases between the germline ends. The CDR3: CASSQDPPGANEQFF. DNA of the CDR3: TGCGCCAGCAGCCAAGATCCCCCAGGGGCGAATGAGCAGTTCTTC.

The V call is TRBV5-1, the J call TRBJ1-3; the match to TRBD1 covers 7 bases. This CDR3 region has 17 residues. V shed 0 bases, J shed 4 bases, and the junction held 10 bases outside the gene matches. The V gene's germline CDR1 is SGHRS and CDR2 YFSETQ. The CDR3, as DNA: TGCGCCAGCAGCTTGGCGTTAAACCAGGGGGGCGGAAACACCATATATTTT. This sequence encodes CASSLALNQGGGNTIYF.

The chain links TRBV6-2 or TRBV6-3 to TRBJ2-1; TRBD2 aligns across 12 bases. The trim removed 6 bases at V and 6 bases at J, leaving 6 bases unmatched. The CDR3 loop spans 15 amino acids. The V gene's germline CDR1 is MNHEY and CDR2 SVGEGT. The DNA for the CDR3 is TGTGCCAGCAGCCTGACTAGCGGGGGAGGCAATGAGCAGTTCTTC. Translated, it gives CASSLTSGGGNEQFF.

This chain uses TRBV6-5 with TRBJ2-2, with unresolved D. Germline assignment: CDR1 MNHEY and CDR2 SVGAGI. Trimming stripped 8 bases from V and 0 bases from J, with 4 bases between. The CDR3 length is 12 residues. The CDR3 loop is CASQTNTGELFF. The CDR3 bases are TGTGCCAGCCAAACGAACACCGGGGAGCTGTTTTTT.

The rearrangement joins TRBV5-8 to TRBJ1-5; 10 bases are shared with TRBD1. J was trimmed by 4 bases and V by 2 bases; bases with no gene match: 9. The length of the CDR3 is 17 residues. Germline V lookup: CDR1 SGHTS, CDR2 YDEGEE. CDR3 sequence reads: CASSLGQGGDGNQPQHF. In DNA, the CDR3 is TGTGCCAGCAGCTTAGGACAGGGGGGAGATGGGAATCAGCCCCAGCATTTT.

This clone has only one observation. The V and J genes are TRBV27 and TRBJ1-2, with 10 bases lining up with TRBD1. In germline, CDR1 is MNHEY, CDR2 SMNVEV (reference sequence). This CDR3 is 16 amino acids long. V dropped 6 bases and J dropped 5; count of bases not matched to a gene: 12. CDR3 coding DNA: TGTGCCAGCAGCCCCTTAGGGACAGGGGATCTTTATGGCTACACCTTC. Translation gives CASSPLGTGDLYGYTF.

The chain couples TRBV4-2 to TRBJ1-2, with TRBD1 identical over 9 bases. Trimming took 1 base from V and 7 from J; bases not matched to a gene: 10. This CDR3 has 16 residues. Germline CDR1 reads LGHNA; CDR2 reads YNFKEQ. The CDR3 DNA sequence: TGTGCCAGCAGCCAAGTTAGCCCCGGACAGGGGAGTGGCTACACCTTC. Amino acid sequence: CASSQVSPGQGSGYTF.

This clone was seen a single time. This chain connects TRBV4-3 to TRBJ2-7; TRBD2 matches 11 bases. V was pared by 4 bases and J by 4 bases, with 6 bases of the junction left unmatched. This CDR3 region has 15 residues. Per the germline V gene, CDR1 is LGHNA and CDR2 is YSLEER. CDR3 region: CASSLGTSGAYEQYF. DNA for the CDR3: TGCGCCAGCAGCCTCGGGACTAGCGGAGCGTACGAGCAGTACTTC.

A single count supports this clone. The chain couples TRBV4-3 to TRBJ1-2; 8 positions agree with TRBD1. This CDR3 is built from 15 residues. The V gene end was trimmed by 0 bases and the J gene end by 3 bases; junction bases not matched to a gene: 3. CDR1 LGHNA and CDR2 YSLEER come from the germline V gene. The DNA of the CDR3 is TGCGCCAGCAGCCAAGAAGGGACAGGATACTATGGCTACACCTTC. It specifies CASSQEGTGYYGYTF.

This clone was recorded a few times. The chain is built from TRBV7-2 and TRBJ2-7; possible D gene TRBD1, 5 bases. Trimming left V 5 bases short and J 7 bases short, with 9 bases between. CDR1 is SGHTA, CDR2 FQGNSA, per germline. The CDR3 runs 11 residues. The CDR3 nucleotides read TGTGCCAGCAGCAGGGGTTGGGAGCAGTACTTC. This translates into CASSRGWEQYF.

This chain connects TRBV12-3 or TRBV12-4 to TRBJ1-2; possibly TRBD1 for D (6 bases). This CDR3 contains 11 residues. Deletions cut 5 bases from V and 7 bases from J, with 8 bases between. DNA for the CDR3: TGTGCCAGCAGTACAGGGTTTGGCTACACCTTC. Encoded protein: CASSTGFGYTF.

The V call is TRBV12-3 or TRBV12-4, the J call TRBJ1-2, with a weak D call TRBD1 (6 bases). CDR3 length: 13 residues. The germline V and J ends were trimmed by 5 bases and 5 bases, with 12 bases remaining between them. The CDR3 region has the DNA TGTGCCAGCAGTCAGGACAGAGGATATGGCTACACCTTC. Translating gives CASSQDRGYGYTF.

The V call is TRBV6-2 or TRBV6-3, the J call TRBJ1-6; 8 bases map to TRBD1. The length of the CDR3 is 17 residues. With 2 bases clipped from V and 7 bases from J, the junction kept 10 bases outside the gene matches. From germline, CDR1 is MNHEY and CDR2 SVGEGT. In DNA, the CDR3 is TGTGCCAGCAGTTACACGAGTTCCAGGGGGCGGAATTCACCCCTCCACTTT. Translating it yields CASSYTSSRGRNSPLHF.

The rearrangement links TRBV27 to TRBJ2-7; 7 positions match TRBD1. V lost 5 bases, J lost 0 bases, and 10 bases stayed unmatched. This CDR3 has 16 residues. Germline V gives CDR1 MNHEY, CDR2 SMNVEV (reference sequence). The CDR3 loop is CASSPLDRAYSYEQYF. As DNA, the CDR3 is TGTGCCAGCAGTCCCCTAGACAGGGCCTACTCCTACGAGCAGTACTTC.

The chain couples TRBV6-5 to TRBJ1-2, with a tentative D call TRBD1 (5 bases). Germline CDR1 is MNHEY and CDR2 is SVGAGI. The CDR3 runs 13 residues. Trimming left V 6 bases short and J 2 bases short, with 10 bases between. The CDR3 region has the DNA TGTGCCAGCAGCTCAACAGGAAACTATGGCTACACCTTC. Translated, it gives CASSSTGNYGYTF.